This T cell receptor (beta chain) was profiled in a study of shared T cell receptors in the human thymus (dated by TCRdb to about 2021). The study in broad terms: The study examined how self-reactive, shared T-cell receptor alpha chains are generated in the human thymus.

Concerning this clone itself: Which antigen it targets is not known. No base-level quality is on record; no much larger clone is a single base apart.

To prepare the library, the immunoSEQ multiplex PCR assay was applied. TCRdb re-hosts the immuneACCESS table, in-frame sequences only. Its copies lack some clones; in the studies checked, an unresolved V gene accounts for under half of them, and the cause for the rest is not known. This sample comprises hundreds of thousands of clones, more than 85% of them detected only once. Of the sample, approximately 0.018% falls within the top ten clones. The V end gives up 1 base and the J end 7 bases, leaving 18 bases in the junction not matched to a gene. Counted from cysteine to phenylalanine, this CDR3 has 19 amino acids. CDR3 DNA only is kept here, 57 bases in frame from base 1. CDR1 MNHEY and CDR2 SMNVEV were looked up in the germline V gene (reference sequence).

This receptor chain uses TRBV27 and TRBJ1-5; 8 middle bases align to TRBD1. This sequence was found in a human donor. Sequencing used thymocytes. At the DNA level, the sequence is TGTGCCAGCAGTTTATACCCATTACGGGGCAGGGGGCATAGGCAGCCCCAGCATTTT. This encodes CASSLYPLRGRGHRQPQHF.